This is a list of T cell receptor beta chains from one sample in a study of blood T cells in healthy people across ages. Each CDR3 protein is one row after TCRdb ran MiXCR on the 5' RACE reads. The sample has about 1.8 million distinct CDR3 sequences; around 50% are singletons. The source material was blood. Receptor source: a woman aged 40 to 49 in good health. Each CDR3 is given with its conserved first and last residue. Where a row states a size, it is once, few, many or the class of an expanded clone; other rows omit it.

v_call	clone_size	cdr3_aa
TRBV6-1	NA	CASSAVGNIQYF
TRBV4-1	NA	CANSQDGAGALETQYF
TRBV5-1	NA	CASRADKGTNEQFF
TRBV29-1	NA	CSVGGGLTPDTQYF
TRBV20-1	few	CSAGDQYYEQYF
TRBV20-1	NA	CNAVGYTDTQYF
TRBV29-1	many	CSGVEETQYF
TRBV5-1	few	CASSPGLAGALTDTQYF
TRBV27	NA	CASSLFRGGYGYTF
TRBV5-5	once	CASSLQSRDRYTEAFF
TRBV12-3/TRBV12-4	NA	CASSFLTGSGGYTF
TRBV5-1	NA	CASNGGSSSYNEQFF
TRBV29-1	few	CSALDRGFNTEAFF
TRBV6-5	NA	CASSYYGGRGGAKDTQYF
TRBV10-3	NA	CAISDDRYNEQFF
TRBV29-1	NA	CSWKGGPSYNEQFF
TRBV6-2/TRBV6-3	NA	CASEPGSSSTDTQYF
TRBV25-1	NA	CASSDGVGTGVGEQYF
TRBV20-1	few	CSATDLLSTSGAYEQYF
TRBV2	NA	CASSEAGRGAEQYF
TRBV7-9	NA	CASSPTARGSQAKNIQYF
TRBV29-1	few	CSVAGTGRESGYTF
TRBV7-2	NA	CASSLGAGTDNYGYTF
TRBV10-3	NA	CATLNTQGAGEQYF
TRBV6-5	NA	CASSYSGQGRGRRVNSPLHF
TRBV10-3	NA	CAISDPMTTQETQYF
TRBV6-1	NA	CASIASAGASSYNSPLHF
TRBV5-1	NA	CASSFSTGSGNEQFF
TRBV28	once	CASSLKRKNTEAFF
TRBV29-1	few	CSVDEQGARGKQFF
TRBV25-1	few	CASSDSGTYNEQFF
TRBV10-3	few	CATQGASDTQYF
TRBV7-9	few	CASSSPPSSAHNEQFF
TRBV20-1	NA	CSARDFSGEASNTQYF
TRBV15	NA	CATSRVGGRKETQYF
TRBV4-1	NA	CASSQTPGLDTQYF
TRBV7-3	NA	CASSLTSGSTGELFF
TRBV27	NA	CASTFWGGRNTEAFF
TRBV14	few	CASSRGVKETQYF
TRBV28	NA	CASSPAGGLEMAQYF
TRBV6-5	NA	CASKNGGQGVYGYTF
TRBV12-3/TRBV12-4	once	CASSFPDSSYEQYF
TRBV2	NA	CASSDGAAKNIQYF
TRBV7-9	NA	CAGSYRGRVTSNEQFF
TRBV6-5	NA	CASSMRDSRTDTQYF
TRBV6-6	NA	CASSSGQGSNNYGYTF
TRBV20-1	NA	CSARRGGITGELFF
TRBV6-1	NA	CASNPGGQGAFGYTF
TRBV12-3/TRBV12-4	many	CASSPGRNEQYF
TRBV9	once	CASSVELATSTDTQYF
TRBV15	NA	CATSRDQDRGEAFF